Below, 12 T cell receptor beta chains from the same sample are listed, as sequenced in a study of T cells in Graves' hyperthyroidism and ophthalmopathy. There were TCR beta CDR3 regions amplified from RNA transcripts. An initial round of RT-PCR targeting the TCR CDR3 relied on the HTBI primer set. TCRdb used MiXCR to reprocess the multiplex PCR reads, holding one entry per CDR3 protein. Among 450,000 to 700,000 distinct CDR3 sequences listed, about 43% were seen once. The sequenced material came from peripheral blood or thyroid tissue (not recorded which). These receptors were collected from an adult woman with Graves' disease, either hyperthyroidism or ophthalmopathy (not recorded which).

V usage is TRBV20-1 and J usage is TRBJ2-2; no definite D call. CDR1 and CDR2 (germline): DFQATT, SNEGSKA (reference sequence). V lost 3 bases to trimming and J lost 1 base, with 6 bases between them. The CDR3 totals 13 residues. This chain's CDR3 is CSASYQNTGELFF. CDR3 DNA: TGCAGTGCTAGTTATCAGAACACCGGGGAGCTGTTTTTT.

Ten or more counts support this clonotype. V is TRBV5-1 and J is TRBJ2-7, with 11 bases that match TRBD2. The CDR3 has 17 residues. Germline V gene lookup returns CDR1 SGHRS and CDR2 YFSETQ. With V trimmed by 1 base and J by 2 bases, 8 bases remained unmatched. This CDR3 is CASSLHKLAGAPYEQYF. The CDR3 coding sequence is TGCGCCAGCAGCTTGCACAAACTAGCGGGGGCCCCCTACGAGCAGTACTTC.

This chain joins TRBV12-3 or TRBV12-4 and TRBJ2-5; D is uncertain. V was cut by 7 bases and J by 9 bases, with 9 bases left in between. The CDR3 is made up of 10 amino acids. The CDR3 region is CASNQAAQYF. As DNA, the CDR3 is TGTGCCAGCAATCAGGCAGCCCAGTACTTC.

The chain couples TRBV6-5 to TRBJ1-1, with 7 bases aligning to TRBD1. V shed 2 bases, J shed 1 base, and the junction held 7 bases outside the gene matches. The CDR3 has 16 residues. The germline V gene encodes CDR1 MNHEY and CDR2 SVGAGI. The CDR3 DNA reads as TGTGCCAGCAGTTACCCGACAGGGCTATCGAACACTGAAGCTTTCTTT. Translating gives CASSYPTGLSNTEAFF.

As for this clonotype: At one of its ends the junction is not consistent with the germline gene, which may arise from a read error. The CDR3 sequence: CASSPNGLGTYEQYF. In DNA, the CDR3 is TGTGCCAGCAGTCCCAACGGACTTGGAACCTACGAGCAGTACTTC. The rearrangement links TRBV10-2 to TRBJ2-7; weak D call: TRBD2 (5 bases). The CDR3 has 15 residues. CDR1 WSHSY and CDR2 SAAADI come from the germline V gene.

As regards this clonotype: A junction end diverges from the germline sequence, so it may reflect a read error. This rearrangement joins TRBV28 to TRBJ2-5; 8 nucleotides match TRBD2. There are 15 residues in the CDR3. Germline-derived CDR1 and CDR2 are MDHEN and SYDVKM. CDR3 sequence: CASSTSGTYQVTQYF. CDR3 DNA: TGTGCCAGCAGCACTAGCGGAACGTACCAAGTGACCCAGTACTTC. The variable domain in full, with the rest retrieved from reference TRBV28 and TRBJ2-5, is DVKVTQSSRYLVKRTGEKVFLECVQDMDHENMFWYRQDPGLGLRLIYFSYDVKMKEKGDIPEGYSVSREKKERFSLILESASTNQTSMYLCASSTSGTYQVTQYFGPGTRLLVL.

This clonotype occurred many times. In DNA form, the CDR3 reads TGTGCCAGCAGTTTTTCCGGGACAGGGTCGTTTACCTTC. Protein sequence: CASSFSGTGSFTF. This chain connects TRBV27 to TRBJ1-2; 9 bases align to TRBD1. The CDR3 loop spans 13 amino acids. Germline V gene data show CDR1 as MNHEY and CDR2 as SMNVEV (reference sequence). Trimming cost V 3 bases and J 14 bases; bases outside gene matches: 10.

This clonotype was detected only a few times. CDR3 sequence (DNA): TGTGCCAGCGCGACGGGAAGCAACTATGGCTACACCTTC. This gives the protein CASATGSNYGYTF. The J gene is TRBJ1-2, the V gene TRBV27; D remains unclear. Trimming removed 8 bases from V and 2 bases from J, with 12 bases in between. Germline lookup yields CDR1 MNHEY and CDR2 SMNVEV (reference sequence). The CDR3 covers 13 residues.

This rearrangement joins TRBV20-1 to TRBJ2-5; 15 nucleotides agree with TRBD2. Trimming took 1 base from V and 5 from J; bases not matched to a gene: 2. Germline assignment: CDR1 DFQATT and CDR2 SNEGSKA (reference sequence). This CDR3 is 15 amino acids long. The CDR3 DNA sequence: TGCAGTGCTAGAGGGACTAGCGGGAGGGTGGAGACCCAGTACTTC. Encoded protein: CSARGTSGRVETQYF.

This clonotype was counted at least ten times. The chain couples TRBV7-8 to TRBJ2-5, with a possible D match to TRBD1 (6 bases). The CDR3 runs 17 residues. Per germline, CDR1 SGHVS and CDR2 FQNEAQ. The ends were cut back, 1 base at V and 2 bases at J, with 17 bases in the middle. The CDR3 DNA reads as TGTGCCAGCAGCTTAGTATTGGGGGACAAGCGGCAAGAGACCCAGTACTTC. The encoded protein is CASSLVLGDKRQETQYF.

This clonotype was recorded many times. The genes are TRBV20-1 and TRBJ2-7; unclear D gene. The CDR3 covers 11 residues. With 4 bases removed from V and 6 bases from J, the gap between germline ends came to 10 bases. The V gene's germline CDR1 is DFQATT and CDR2 SNEGSKA (reference sequence). The CDR3 DNA reads as TGCAGTGCTACGTACGACCGCGAGCAGTACTTC. This codes for CSATYDREQYF.

V usage is TRBV12-3 or TRBV12-4 and J usage is TRBJ1-1, with a weak D call TRBD1 (5 bases). CDR3 length: 14 amino acids. V lost 1 base and J 5 bases, leaving 11 bases between the germline ends. CDR3 in DNA: TGTGCCAGCAGTTTAGGGGCAGGGAGAACTGAAGCTTTCTTT. Translating gives CASSLGAGRTEAFF.